These 20 T cell receptor beta chains were sequenced from one sample in a study of T cell responses to AZD1222 COVID-19 vaccine (dated by TCRdb to the early 2020s). Interpreted using the paper, the time point label stands for: baseline before first vaccination. The library was made by the immunoSEQ multiplex PCR assay. TCRdb holds this immuneACCESS table with in-frame rearrangements only. Some clones are missing; in checked studies, unresolved V genes explain under half, and the rest has no known cause. This sample lists 84,000 or so clones; around 87% were detected once. The top ten clones comprise 30% to 40% of the sample. This specimen was peripheral blood, taken on day 0 of AZD1222 vaccination. The origin of the receptors is an adult in good health.

CDR3 nucleotide sequence: TGTGCCAGCAGTGGCGACCTTGGGGGCCGGGCAGTTACGCAGTATTTT. This codes for CASSGDLGGRAVTQYF. The V call is TRBV28, the J call TRBJ2-3, with D possibly TRBD1 on 6 matching bases. Trimming removed 5 bases from V and 8 bases from J, with 23 bases in between. Germline CDR1 MDHEN, CDR2 SYDVKM. The CDR3 spans 16 residues.

The J gene is TRBJ1-1, the V gene TRBV19; weak D call: TRBD1 (5 bases). Trimming left V 10 bases short and J 4 bases short, with 10 bases between. Germline CDR1 is LNHDA and CDR2 is SQIVND (reference sequence). The CDR3 length is 11 residues. The CDR3 reads CATDDSTEAFF. CDR3 bases: TGTGCCACCGACGACAGCACTGAAGCTTTCTTT.

There are a few counts of this clone. V and J are TRBV7-3 and TRBJ2-3; D remains unclear. CDR3 length: 14 residues. Germline V gene data show CDR1 as SGHTA and CDR2 as FQGTGA. Trimming took off 5 bases at V and 6 bases at J, with 15 bases between the two ends. The CDR3 nucleotides read TGTGCCAGCAGCCTTGACTCCATGAGGGATACGCAGTATTTT. Translated, it gives CASSLDSMRDTQYF.

The chain combines TRBV28 with TRBJ1-4; D remains ambiguous. Germline values: CDR1 MDHEN, CDR2 SYDVKM. V shed 2 bases and J shed 4 bases, with 5 bases lying between them. The CDR3 consists of 13 residues. DNA for the CDR3: TGTGCCAGCAGTTTACAGCGTAATGAAAAACTGTTTTTT. The encoded protein is CASSLQRNEKLFF.

The rearrangement links TRBV5-1 to TRBJ2-1; no reliable D call. In germline, CDR1 is SGHRS, CDR2 YFSETQ. The CDR3 contains 14 residues. V was trimmed by 2 bases and J by 8 bases, leaving 14 bases between them. The CDR3 spells CASSFSGTRDEQFF. The CDR3 DNA reads as TGCGCCAGCAGCTTTTCCGGAACTCGGGATGAGCAGTTCTTC.

The rearrangement joins TRBV7-3 to TRBJ2-2; 7 bases align to TRBD1. CDR1 SGHTA and CDR2 FQGTGA come from the germline V gene. J was trimmed by 2 bases and V by 5 bases; bases with no gene match: 8. This CDR3 has 16 residues. Here the CDR3 reads CASSPRGTANTGELFF. CDR3 nucleotides: TGTGCCAGCAGCCCCAGGGGGACAGCAAACACCGGGGAGCTGTTTTTT.

This chain uses TRBV5-1 with TRBJ2-7; D is unresolved. The CDR3 extends over 13 amino acids. Germline V gives CDR1 SGHRS, CDR2 YFSETQ. The V end lost 0 bases, the J end lost 3 bases, and 7 bases lay between the germline ends. DNA for the CDR3: TGCGCCAGCAGCTTGGACAGCCTCTACGAGCAGTACTTC. As protein: CASSLDSLYEQYF. The whole variable domain, remainder taken from reference TRBV5-1 and TRBJ2-7, is KAGVTQTPRYLIKTRGQQVTLSCSPISGHRSVSWYQQTPGQGLQFLFEYFSETQRNKGNFPGRFSGRQFSNSRSEMNVSTLELGDSALYLCASSLDSLYEQYFGPGTRLTVT.

The rearrangement links TRBV30 to TRBJ2-7, with TRBD2 matching over 7 bases. The V gene's germline CDR1 is GTSNPN and CDR2 SVGIG (reference sequence). V dropped 7 bases and J dropped 1; count of bases not matched to a gene: 7. The CDR3 runs 13 residues. The CDR3 region has the DNA TGTGCCTACGGACTGGGGGGGTCCTACGAGCAGTACTTC. Its translation is CAYGLGGSYEQYF.

The chain joins TRBV4-1 to TRBJ2-2, with 11 bases matching TRBD2. The V gene end was trimmed by 4 bases and the J gene end by 4 bases; junction bases not matched to a gene: 8. Germline V gene sequence: CDR1 MGHRA, CDR2 YSYEKL. The CDR3 contains 17 residues. Written as DNA, the CDR3 is TGCGCCAGCAGCCCCCTGATAGCGGGAGGGGGCACCGGGGAGCTGTTTTTT. Amino acids: CASSPLIAGGGTGELFF.

The chain joins TRBV15 to TRBJ2-7, with TRBD2 matching over 12 bases. The ends lost 5 bases at V and 4 bases at J; junction bases unmatched: 6. Per germline, CDR1 LNHNV and CDR2 YYDKDF (reference sequence). This CDR3 comprises 15 residues. The CDR3 DNA is TGTGCCACCAGCGGACGACTAGCGGGAGTTTACGAGCAGTACTTC. It codes for CATSGRLAGVYEQYF.

CDR3: CASRRGRGDEQYF. CDR3 bases: TGTGCCAGCAGGCGGGGCAGGGGGGACGAGCAGTACTTC. The chain couples TRBV2 to TRBJ2-7, with D tentatively TRBD1 (7 bases). The germline V and J ends were trimmed by 6 bases and 5 bases, with 14 bases remaining between them. The CDR3 covers 13 residues. CDR1 and CDR2 (germline): SNHLY, FYNNEI.

The V gene is TRBV11-1, the J gene TRBJ2-5; D possibly corresponds to TRBD2 (5 bases). The CDR3 totals 16 residues. In germline, CDR1 is SGHAT, CDR2 FQDESV (reference sequence). Trimming left V 5 bases short and J 4 bases short, with 20 bases between. The CDR3 nucleotides are TGTGCCAGCAGCGATACCCGGCAGTGGCTAGCAGAGACCCAGTACTTC. This codes for CASSDTRQWLAETQYF.

This clone has more than one count but fewer than ten. The chain joins TRBV6-1 to TRBJ1-2, with D maybe TRBD1 (6 bases). CDR1 and CDR2 from the germline V gene are MNHNS and SASEGT. CDR3 length: 14 amino acids. Trimming removed 3 bases at V and 8 bases at J, with 16 bases between. DNA of the CDR3: TGTGCCAGCAGTGAGAGCAGGGGTGATTGGGGCTACACCTTC. It codes for CASSESRGDWGYTF.

CDR3 residues: CASSSVDRGRGEQYF. CDR3 sequence (DNA): TGTGCCAGCAGCTCGGTAGACAGGGGGCGGGGGGAGCAGTACTTC. This chain links TRBV5-4 with TRBJ2-7; 10 bases map to TRBD1. The length of the CDR3 is 15 residues. V shed 3 bases, J shed 7 bases, and the junction held 10 bases outside the gene matches. Per the germline V gene, CDR1 is SGHNT and CDR2 is YYREEE (reference sequence).

This chain uses TRBV6-5 with TRBJ2-1, with D tentatively TRBD1 or TRBD2 (5 bases each). Germline V gene sequence: CDR1 MNHEY, CDR2 SVGAGI. The CDR3 consists of 15 residues. Between the trimmed V and J ends, which lost 2 bases and 0 bases, there was a span of 8 bases. The CDR3 here is CASSYGGSSYNEQFF. The CDR3 DNA reads as TGTGCCAGCAGTTACGGGGGAAGCTCCTACAATGAGCAGTTCTTC.

Here the CDR3 reads CASSIRDFTDTQYF. The CDR3 coding sequence is TGTGCCAGTAGTATAAGAGACTTCACAGATACGCAGTATTTT. The chain joins TRBV19 to TRBJ2-3; no definite D call. V lost 2 bases to trimming and J lost 2 bases, with 8 bases between them. The CDR3 totals 14 residues. CDR1 and CDR2 (germline): LNHDA, SQIVND (reference sequence). The full variable domain, with the rest looked up from reference TRBV19 and TRBJ2-3, is DGGITQSPKYLFRKEGQNVTLSCEQNLNHDAMYWYRQDPGQGLRLIYYSQIVNDFQKGDIAEGYSVSREKKESFPLTVTSAQKNPTAFYLCASSIRDFTDTQYFGPGTRLTVL.

The V gene is TRBV29-1, the J gene TRBJ2-1, with D unresolved. V was pared by 3 bases and J by 0 bases, with 9 bases between. The V gene's germline CDR1 is SQVTM and CDR2 ANQGSEA. This CDR3 spans 14 amino acids. CDR3 coding DNA: TGCAGCGTTGAGGGCTTAGCCTCCTACAATGAGCAGTTCTTC. Translation gives CSVEGLASYNEQFF.

This clone was picked up many times. V usage is TRBV28 and J usage is TRBJ2-7; D may be TRBD2 (6 bases). The CDR3 totals 13 residues. V was clipped by 6 bases and J by 0 bases, with 9 bases between them. The V gene's germline CDR1 is MDHEN and CDR2 SYDVKM. The CDR3 region is CASSPGSSYEQYF. CDR3 bases: TGTGCCAGCAGCCCCGGGAGCTCCTACGAGCAGTACTTC.

This chain joins TRBV5-6 and TRBJ2-1, with TRBD2 matching over 12 bases. After removal of 2 bases from V and 3 bases from J, the junction contained 3 bases not matched to a gene. CDR3 length: 16 residues. CDR1 and CDR2 from the germline V gene are SGHDT and YYEEEE. CDR3 bases: TGTGCCAGCAGCTTAGGACTAGCGGGGTTCTACAATGAGCAGTTCTTC. Protein product: CASSLGLAGFYNEQFF.

In its sample, this clone was seen a few times. At one of its ends the junction is not consistent with the germline gene, which may arise from a read error. The CDR3 spells CASSVERGYNEQFF. The CDR3 nucleotides read TGTGCCAGTAGTGTAGAACGGGGATACAATGAGCAGTTCTTC. The chain combines TRBV19 with TRBJ2-1; TRBD2 is a possible D gene (5 bases). Germline V gene data show CDR1 as LNHDA and CDR2 as SQIVND (reference sequence). This CDR3 contains 14 residues.